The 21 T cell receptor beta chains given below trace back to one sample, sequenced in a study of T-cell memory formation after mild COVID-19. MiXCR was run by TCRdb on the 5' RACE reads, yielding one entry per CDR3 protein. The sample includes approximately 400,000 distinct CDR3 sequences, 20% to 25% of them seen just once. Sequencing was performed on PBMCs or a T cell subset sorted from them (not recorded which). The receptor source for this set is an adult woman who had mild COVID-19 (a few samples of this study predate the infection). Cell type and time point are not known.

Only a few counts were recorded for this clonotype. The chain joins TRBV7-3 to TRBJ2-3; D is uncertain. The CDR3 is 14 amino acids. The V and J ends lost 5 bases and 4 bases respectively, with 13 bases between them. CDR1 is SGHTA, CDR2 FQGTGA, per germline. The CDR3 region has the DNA TGTGCCAGCAGCCCAACGCCCCCCCCAGATACGCAGTATTTT. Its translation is CASSPTPPPDTQYF.

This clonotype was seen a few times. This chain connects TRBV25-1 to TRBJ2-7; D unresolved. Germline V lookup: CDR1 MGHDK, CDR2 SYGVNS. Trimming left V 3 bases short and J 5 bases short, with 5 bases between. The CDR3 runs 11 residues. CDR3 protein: CASSDQHEQYF. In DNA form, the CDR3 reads TGTGCCAGCAGTGATCAGCACGAGCAGTACTTC.

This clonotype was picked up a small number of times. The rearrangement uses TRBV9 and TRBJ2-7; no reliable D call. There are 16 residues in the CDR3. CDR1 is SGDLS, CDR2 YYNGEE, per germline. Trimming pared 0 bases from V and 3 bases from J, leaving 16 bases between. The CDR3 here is CASSVDPLGRNYEQYF. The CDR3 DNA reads TGTGCCAGCAGCGTAGACCCCCTCGGACGGAACTACGAGCAGTACTTC.

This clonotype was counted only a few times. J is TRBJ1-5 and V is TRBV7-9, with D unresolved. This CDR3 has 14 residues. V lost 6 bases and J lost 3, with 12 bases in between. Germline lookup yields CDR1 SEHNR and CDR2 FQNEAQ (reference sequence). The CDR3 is CASRPDGDNQPQHF. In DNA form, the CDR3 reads TGTGCCAGCAGACCCGACGGGGACAATCAGCCCCAGCATTTT.

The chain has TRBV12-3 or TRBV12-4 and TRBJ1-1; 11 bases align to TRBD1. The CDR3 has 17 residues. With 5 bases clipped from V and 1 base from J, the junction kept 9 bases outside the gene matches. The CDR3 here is CASSRVLGQGGNTEAFF. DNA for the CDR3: TGTGCCAGCAGTCGAGTACTGGGACAGGGGGGGAACACTGAAGCTTTCTTT.

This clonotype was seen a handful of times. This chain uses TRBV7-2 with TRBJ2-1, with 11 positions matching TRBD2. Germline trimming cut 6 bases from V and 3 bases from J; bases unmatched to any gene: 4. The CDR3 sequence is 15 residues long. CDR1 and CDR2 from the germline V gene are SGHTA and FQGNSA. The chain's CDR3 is CASRPGTSGYNEQFF. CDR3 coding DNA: TGTGCCAGCAGGCCGGGGACTAGCGGCTACAATGAGCAGTTCTTC.

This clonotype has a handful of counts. The CDR3 region is CASSGEGGPDLTDTQYF. The CDR3 DNA reads as TGTGCCAGCAGTGGGGAAGGGGGCCCGGACTTAACAGATACGCAGTATTTT. This chain uses TRBV2 with TRBJ2-3, with 7 nucleotides matching TRBD1. This CDR3 comprises 17 residues. Unmatched junction bases numbered 13, after V lost 4 bases and J lost 3 bases. Germline V CDR1 and CDR2: SNHLY, FYNNEI.

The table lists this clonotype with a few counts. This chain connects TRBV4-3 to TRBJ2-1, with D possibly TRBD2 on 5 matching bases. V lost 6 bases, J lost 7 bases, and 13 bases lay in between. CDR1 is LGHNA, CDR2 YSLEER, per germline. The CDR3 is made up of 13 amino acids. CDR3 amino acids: CASSRRERNEQFF. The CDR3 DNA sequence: TGCGCCAGCAGTAGAAGGGAGAGGAATGAGCAGTTCTTC.

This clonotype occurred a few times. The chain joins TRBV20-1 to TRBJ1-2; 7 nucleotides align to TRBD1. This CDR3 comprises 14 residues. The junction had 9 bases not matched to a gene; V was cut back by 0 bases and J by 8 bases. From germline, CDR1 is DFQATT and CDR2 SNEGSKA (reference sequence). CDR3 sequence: CSARDTDRPWGYTF. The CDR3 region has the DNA TGCAGTGCTAGAGACACGGACAGGCCGTGGGGCTACACCTTC.

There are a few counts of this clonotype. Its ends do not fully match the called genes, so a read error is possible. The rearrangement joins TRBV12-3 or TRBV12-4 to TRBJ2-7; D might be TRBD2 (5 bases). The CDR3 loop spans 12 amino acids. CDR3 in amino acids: CASSLALLEQYF. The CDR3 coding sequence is TGTGCCAGCAGTCTAGCACTCCTGGAGCAGTACTTC.

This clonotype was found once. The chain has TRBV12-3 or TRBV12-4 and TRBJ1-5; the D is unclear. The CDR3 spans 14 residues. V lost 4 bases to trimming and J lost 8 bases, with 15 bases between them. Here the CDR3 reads CASSSGVNAKPQHF. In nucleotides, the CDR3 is TGTGCCAGCAGTTCTGGTGTTAATGCCAAGCCCCAGCATTTT.

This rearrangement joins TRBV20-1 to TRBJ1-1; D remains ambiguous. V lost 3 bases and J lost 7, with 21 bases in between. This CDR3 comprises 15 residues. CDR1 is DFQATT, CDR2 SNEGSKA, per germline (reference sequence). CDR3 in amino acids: CSASIITKGVGEAFF. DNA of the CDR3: TGCAGTGCTAGTATTATCACTAAGGGCGTAGGTGAAGCTTTCTTT.

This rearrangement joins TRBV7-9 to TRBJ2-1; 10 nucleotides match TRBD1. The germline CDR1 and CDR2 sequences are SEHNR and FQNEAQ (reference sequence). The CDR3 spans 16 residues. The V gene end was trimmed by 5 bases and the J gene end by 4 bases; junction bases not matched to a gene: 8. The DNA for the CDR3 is TGTGCCAGCAGCATCGGGACAGGGGACGGTTACAATGAGCAGTTCTTC. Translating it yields CASSIGTGDGYNEQFF.

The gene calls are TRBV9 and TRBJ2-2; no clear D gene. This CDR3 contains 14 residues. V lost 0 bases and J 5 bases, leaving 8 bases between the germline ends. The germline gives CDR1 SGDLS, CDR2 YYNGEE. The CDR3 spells CASSVAQVTGELFF. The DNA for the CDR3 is TGTGCCAGCAGCGTAGCTCAGGTTACCGGGGAGCTGTTTTTT.

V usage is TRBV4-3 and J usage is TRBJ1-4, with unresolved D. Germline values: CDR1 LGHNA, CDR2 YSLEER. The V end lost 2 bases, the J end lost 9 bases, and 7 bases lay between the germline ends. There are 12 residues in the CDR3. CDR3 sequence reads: CASSQSRKKLFF. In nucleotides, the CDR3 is TGCGCCAGCAGCCAAAGTAGGAAAAAACTGTTTTTT.

CDR3 sequence: CASSLTPRTYEQYF. CDR3 coding DNA: TGTGCCAGCAGTTTAACCCCCCGAACCTACGAGCAGTACTTC. The V gene is TRBV12-3 or TRBV12-4, the J gene TRBJ2-7; no definite D call. The V end was cut by 2 bases, the J end by 2 bases, with 10 bases between. The CDR3 is 14 residues long.

CDR3 sequence (DNA): TGTGCCAGCAGCCAAGAAATTAGGGGGGGTAGAAACAATGAGCAGTTCTTC. Translating gives CASSQEIRGGRNNEQFF. The chain combines TRBV3-1 with TRBJ2-1, with a tentative D call TRBD2 (7 bases). The CDR3 has 17 amino acids. Germline CDR1 LGHDT, CDR2 YNNKEL (reference sequence). V lost 0 bases, J lost 5 bases, and 17 bases lay in between.

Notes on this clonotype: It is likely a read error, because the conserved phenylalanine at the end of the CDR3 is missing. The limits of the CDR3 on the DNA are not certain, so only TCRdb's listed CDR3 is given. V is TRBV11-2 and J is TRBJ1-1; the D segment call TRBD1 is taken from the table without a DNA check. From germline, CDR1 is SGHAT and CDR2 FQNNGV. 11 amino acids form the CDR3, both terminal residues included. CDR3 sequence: CASSWRQGALC.

The CDR3 DNA reads as TGTGCCAGCAGTTCCGGGACTAGCGGGAGATTTAGCTCGTCGACAGATACGCAGTATTTT. As protein: CASSSGTSGRFSSSTDTQYF. V is TRBV6-5 and J is TRBJ2-3, with 14 bases that match TRBD2. The J segment lost 3 bases and the V segment lost 4 bases, leaving 15 bases of the junction unmatched. The CDR3 sequence is 20 residues long. Germline CDR1 and CDR2: MNHEY and SVGAGI.

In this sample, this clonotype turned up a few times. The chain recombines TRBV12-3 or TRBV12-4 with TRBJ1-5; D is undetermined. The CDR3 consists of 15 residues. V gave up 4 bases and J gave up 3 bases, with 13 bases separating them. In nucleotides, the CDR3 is TGTGCCAGCAGTTCTCACCGGACGGACAATCAGCCCCAGCATTTT. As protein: CASSSHRTDNQPQHF.

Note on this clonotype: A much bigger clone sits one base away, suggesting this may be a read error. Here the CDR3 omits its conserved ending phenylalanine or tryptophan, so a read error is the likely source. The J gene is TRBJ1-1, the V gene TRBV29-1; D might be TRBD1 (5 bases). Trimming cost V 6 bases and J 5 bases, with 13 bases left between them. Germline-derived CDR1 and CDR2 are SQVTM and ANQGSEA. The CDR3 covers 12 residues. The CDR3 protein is CSVGDPGTEAFL. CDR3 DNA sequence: TGCAGCGTCGGGGACCCCGGAACTGAAGCTTTCCTT.